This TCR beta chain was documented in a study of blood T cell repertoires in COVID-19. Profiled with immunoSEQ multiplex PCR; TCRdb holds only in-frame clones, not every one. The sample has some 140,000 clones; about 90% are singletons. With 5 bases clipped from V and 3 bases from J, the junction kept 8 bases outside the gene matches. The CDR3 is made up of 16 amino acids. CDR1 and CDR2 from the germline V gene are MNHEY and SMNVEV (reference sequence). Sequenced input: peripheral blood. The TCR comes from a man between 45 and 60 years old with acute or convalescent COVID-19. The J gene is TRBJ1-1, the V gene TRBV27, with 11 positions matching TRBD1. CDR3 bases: TGTGCCAGCAGTCTAACCCGGGACAGGGGGGACACTGAAGCTTTCTTT. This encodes CASSLTRDRGDTEAFF.